Shown below are 32 T cell receptor beta chains from a single sample sequenced in a study of technical replicates of blood from a few donors. Generated by immunoSEQ multiplex PCR, the TCRdb table keeps only in-frame clones and is missing some. The sample includes under 90,000 clones, less than 95% seen only once; the top ten take 0.2% to 0.3%. Specimen: T cells isolated from PBMCs. The receptors come from a human donor in good health.

This chain links TRBV11-3 with TRBJ2-2; TRBD1 is a possible D gene (6 bases). V was shortened by 5 bases and J by 5 bases, with 15 bases between the two germline ends. This CDR3 has 15 residues. The germline gives CDR1 SGHNT, CDR2 YENEEA. CDR3 loop: CASSRESGVTGELFF. The CDR3 nucleotides are TGTGCCAGCAGCCGAGAGTCAGGGGTAACCGGGGAGCTGTTTTTT.

The gene calls are TRBV5-6 and TRBJ1-2; unclear D gene. The germline CDR1 and CDR2 sequences are SGHDT and YYEEEE. V was pared by 7 bases and J by 4 bases, with 14 bases between. This CDR3 spans 13 amino acids. The chain's CDR3 is CASLKLQSYGYTF. As DNA, the CDR3 is TGTGCCAGCTTAAAATTACAGAGCTATGGCTACACCTTC.

This rearrangement joins TRBV18 to TRBJ1-3; D not certain. The germline gives CDR1 KGHSH, CDR2 LQKENI. The CDR3 extends over 14 amino acids. Trimming left V 8 bases short and J 0 bases short, with 11 bases between. CDR3 protein: CASAAGRSGNTIYF. The CDR3 nucleotides read TGTGCCAGCGCAGCAGGTCGCTCTGGAAACACCATATATTTT.

V is TRBV27 and J is TRBJ2-7; TRBD1 agrees at 8 bases. CDR3 length: 15 residues. CDR1 MNHEY and CDR2 SMNVEV come from the germline V gene (reference sequence). The trim removed 0 bases at V and 3 bases at J, leaving 4 bases unmatched. CDR3 bases: TGTGCCAGCAGTTTATCGCAGGGGGCCTTCTACGAGCAGTACTTC. Protein product: CASSLSQGAFYEQYF.

This chain links TRBV6-1 with TRBJ2-1, with 10 bases identical to TRBD2. This CDR3 has 15 residues. V dropped 4 bases and J dropped 7; count of bases not matched to a gene: 7. CDR1 MNHNS and CDR2 SASEGT come from the germline V gene. This CDR3 reads CASSGQREGFNEQFF. The CDR3 bases are TGTGCCAGCAGTGGACAGCGGGAGGGCTTTAATGAGCAGTTCTTC.

This chain connects TRBV25-1 to TRBJ2-7; 11 nucleotides align to TRBD2. The CDR3 runs to 16 residues. Germline CDR1 is MGHDK and CDR2 is SYGVNS. Trimming at V came to 8 bases and at J to 1 base, leaving 10 bases not matched to a gene. CDR3 sequence (DNA): TGTGCCAGCTCCCCTCTAGGACTAGCGGGTTCCTACGAGCAGTACTTC. Translated, it gives CASSPLGLAGSYEQYF.

The chain couples TRBV5-4 to TRBJ1-2, with a possible D match to TRBD1 (6 bases). Trimming left V 0 bases short and J 11 bases short, with 11 bases between. Germline V CDR1 and CDR2: SGHNT, YYREEE (reference sequence). CDR3 length: 12 amino acids. CDR3 in amino acids: CASSLEQGEYTF. Written as DNA, the CDR3 is TGTGCCAGCAGCTTGGAACAGGGCGAATACACCTTC.

This CDR3 reads CASSDQGFGEQYF. The CDR3 nucleotides are TGTGCCAGCAGCGACCAGGGTTTCGGCGAGCAGTACTTC. V gene TRBV11-3 combines with J gene TRBJ2-7; tentative D call: TRBD1 (5 bases). Trimming took off 5 bases at V and 6 bases at J, with 14 bases between the two ends. From germline, CDR1 is SGHNT and CDR2 YENEEA. The CDR3 runs to 13 residues.

The CDR3: CASSSAPGQESGNTIYF. The CDR3 bases are TGTGCCAGCAGCTCGGCGCCGGGACAGGAGTCAGGAAACACCATATATTTT. V usage is TRBV7-6 and J usage is TRBJ1-3; TRBD1 matches at 8 bases. CDR1 SGHVS and CDR2 FNYEAQ come from the germline V gene. This CDR3 has 17 amino acids. Germline trimming cut 4 bases from V and 4 bases from J; bases unmatched to any gene: 12.

The V call is TRBV7-6, the J call TRBJ1-1, with D uncertain. This CDR3 contains 17 residues. V gave up 1 base and J gave up 3 bases, with 18 bases separating them. The V gene's germline CDR1 is SGHVS and CDR2 FNYEAQ. The CDR3 DNA sequence: TGTGCCAGCAGCTTAGGGCTGAGGGAGGGTTTGCACACTGAAGCTTTCTTT. Its protein is CASSLGLREGLHTEAFF.

V is TRBV9 and J is TRBJ2-3, with D tentatively TRBD1 (5 bases). Germline V CDR1 and CDR2: SGDLS, YYNGEE. V was cut by 4 bases and J by 2 bases, with 11 bases left in between. CDR3 length: 14 amino acids. The CDR3 sequence: CASSPGQYTDTQYF. CDR3 coding DNA: TGTGCCAGCAGCCCAGGACAATACACAGATACGCAGTATTTT.

This clone was found once. This chain uses TRBV2 with TRBJ1-3; no firm D call. Germline-derived CDR1 and CDR2 are SNHLY and FYNNEI. V was shortened by 0 bases and J by 3 bases, with 12 bases between the two germline ends. This CDR3 has 16 amino acids. CDR3 loop: CASSEALATFGNTIYF. The CDR3 DNA reads TGTGCCAGCAGTGAAGCGCTAGCGACATTTGGAAACACCATATATTTT.

The chain is built from TRBV13 and TRBJ2-2; 8 bases fit TRBD2. Germline V lookup: CDR1 PRHDT, CDR2 FYEKMQ (reference sequence). With V trimmed by 2 bases and J by 4 bases, 6 bases remained unmatched. The CDR3 is 16 residues long. CDR3 in DNA: TGTGCCAGCAGCTTAACCGGGAGGGCCATCACCGGGGAGCTGTTTTTT. Its translation: CASSLTGRAITGELFF.

The V gene is TRBV2, the J gene TRBJ2-7; D possibly corresponds to TRBD1 (5 bases). The CDR3 runs 14 residues. The V gene's germline CDR1 is SNHLY and CDR2 FYNNEI. V was pared by 4 bases and J by 4 bases, with 14 bases between. For the CDR3, the DNA is TGTGCCAGCAGTGTAGGGAAGGGGCAGTACGAGCAGTACTTC. Translation gives CASSVGKGQYEQYF.

This chain links TRBV5-6 with TRBJ2-4; TRBD2 matches 10 bases. Germline V CDR1 and CDR2: SGHDT, YYEEEE. CDR3 length: 15 residues. Trimming at V came to 2 bases and at J to 7 bases, leaving 6 bases not matched to a gene. Here the CDR3 DNA reads TGTGCCAGCAGCTTAAGGACTAGCGGAAGGAACATTCAGTACTTC. Its translation: CASSLRTSGRNIQYF.

The J gene is TRBJ2-7, the V gene TRBV27; no firm D call. The V gene's germline CDR1 is MNHEY and CDR2 SMNVEV (reference sequence). Deletions cut 6 bases from V and 1 base from J, with 7 bases between. This CDR3 comprises 12 residues. The CDR3 DNA is TGTGCCAGCAGGGGCCTATCCTACGAGCAGTACTTC. Translated, it gives CASRGLSYEQYF.

The chain is built from TRBV5-1 and TRBJ2-3; 7 bases align to TRBD2. CDR1 and CDR2 from the germline V gene are SGHRS and YFSETQ. The CDR3 runs 14 residues. The CDR3 bases are TGCGCGACCGGCGGAGCGGGGTCCACAGATACGCAGTATTTT. Translated: CATGGAGSTDTQYF.

The chain employs TRBV14 and TRBJ2-7; D might be TRBD1 (6 bases). There are 15 residues in the CDR3. Germline CDR1 and CDR2: SGHDN and FVKESK. The V and J ends lost 6 bases and 3 bases respectively, with 18 bases between them. The CDR3 loop reads CASSDSGEPFYEQYF. CDR3 nucleotide sequence: TGTGCCAGCAGTGACTCAGGGGAACCCTTCTACGAGCAGTACTTC.

The rearrangement joins TRBV27 to TRBJ1-3; D remains ambiguous. V lost 5 bases to trimming and J lost 3 bases, with 17 bases between them. There are 16 residues in the CDR3. Germline V gene sequence: CDR1 MNHEY, CDR2 SMNVEV (reference sequence). The DNA of the CDR3 is TGTGCCAGCAGTCAAAGATTCTCAGCGGATGGAAACACCATATATTTT. It translates to CASSQRFSADGNTIYF.

The chain couples TRBV18 to TRBJ2-7; 8 positions agree with TRBD1. The CDR3 loop spans 15 amino acids. The J segment lost 4 bases and the V segment lost 6 bases, leaving 11 bases of the junction unmatched. From germline, CDR1 is KGHSH and CDR2 LQKENI. The DNA of the CDR3 is TGTGCCAGCTCCTCTATTGACAGGGGATTATACGAGCAGTACTTC. Amino acids: CASSSIDRGLYEQYF.

The V and J genes are TRBV7-9 and TRBJ1-2; tentative D call: TRBD1 (6 bases). The germline CDR1 and CDR2 sequences are SEHNR and FQNEAQ (reference sequence). The CDR3 is made up of 16 amino acids. Trimming pared 5 bases from V and 6 bases from J, leaving 22 bases between. The CDR3 nucleotides are TGTGCCAGCAGCCCTAGACAGATCGCGAGGGGGAATGGCTACACCTTC. Encoded protein: CASSPRQIARGNGYTF.

V usage is TRBV7-9 and J usage is TRBJ2-7; 8 bases map to TRBD1. There are 14 residues in the CDR3. The germline CDR1 and CDR2 sequences are SEHNR and FQNEAQ (reference sequence). J gave up 3 bases and V 2 bases, and 3 bases lay outside the gene matches. The CDR3 DNA reads TGTGCCAGCAGCTTACGGGACAGGAACTACGAGCAGTACTTC. This translates into CASSLRDRNYEQYF. Full variable domain (rest looked up from reference TRBV7-9 and TRBJ2-7): DTGVSQNPRHKITKRGQNVTFRCDPISEHNRLYWYRQTLGQGPEFLTYFQNEAQLEKSRLLSDRFSAERPKGSFSTLEIQRTEQGDSAMYLCASSLRDRNYEQYFGPGTRLTVT.

This chain joins TRBV18 and TRBJ2-3; D might be TRBD1 (6 bases). This CDR3 is built from 20 residues. From germline, CDR1 is KGHSH and CDR2 LQKENI. Between the trimmed V and J ends, which lost 4 bases and 4 bases, there was a span of 30 bases. CDR3 sequence reads: CASSQQPSGDKFISADTQYF. In nucleotides, the CDR3 is TGTGCCAGCTCACAACAGCCTTCAGGGGACAAATTCATCTCCGCAGATACGCAGTATTTT.

CDR3 protein: CASSFSGTLEQPQHF. CDR3 in DNA: TGCGCCAGCAGCTTCAGCGGGACCCTGGAACAGCCCCAGCATTTT. V is TRBV5-1 and J is TRBJ1-5; D possibly corresponds to TRBD1 (5 bases). Per the germline V gene, CDR1 is SGHRS and CDR2 is YFSETQ. Trimming left V 2 bases short and J 7 bases short, with 16 bases between. The CDR3 is made up of 15 amino acids. Together with reference TRBV5-1 and TRBJ1-5, the CDR3 gives the full variable domain: KAGVTQTPRYLIKTRGQQVTLSCSPISGHRSVSWYQQTPGQGLQFLFEYFSETQRNKGNFPGRFSGRQFSNSRSEMNVSTLELGDSALYLCASSFSGTLEQPQHFGDGTRLSIL.

The CDR3: CASSEVMGEQYF. For the CDR3, the DNA is TGCGCCAGCAGCGAGGTTATGGGCGAGCAGTACTTC. V usage is TRBV4-1 and J usage is TRBJ2-7; D gene unclear. The V end was cut by 5 bases, the J end by 6 bases, with 11 bases between. Germline V gene lookup returns CDR1 MGHRA and CDR2 YSYEKL. The CDR3 runs to 12 residues.

This clone was counted between two and nine times. The chain joins TRBV18 to TRBJ1-2; no reliable D call. Trimming removed 3 bases at V and 3 bases at J, with 8 bases between. Germline CDR1 reads KGHSH; CDR2 reads LQKENI. The length of the CDR3 is 13 residues. In DNA form, the CDR3 reads TGTGCCAGCTCACCGCAGTCCGACTATGGCTACACCTTC. The encoded protein is CASSPQSDYGYTF.

This chain joins TRBV6-1 and TRBJ2-3; 7 bases are a match to TRBD1. The junction had 9 bases not matched to a gene; V was cut back by 4 bases and J by 5 bases. Germline CDR1 MNHNS, CDR2 SASEGT. The CDR3 loop spans 15 amino acids. The CDR3 spells CASSGRQGPRDTQYF. The DNA for the CDR3 is TGTGCCAGCAGTGGGCGACAGGGCCCTCGAGATACGCAGTATTTT.

V gene TRBV6-5 combines with J gene TRBJ2-3; D not resolved. The germline V gene has CDR1 MNHEY and CDR2 SVGAGI. This CDR3 spans 13 amino acids. Between the trimmed V and J ends, which lost 5 bases and 4 bases, there was a span of 10 bases. Here the CDR3 reads CASSRRRADTQYF. As DNA, the CDR3 is TGTGCCAGCAGTCGTAGACGGGCAGATACGCAGTATTTT.

The J gene is TRBJ1-1, the V gene TRBV11-2; D gene ambiguous. The germline V and J ends were trimmed by 5 bases and 4 bases, with 17 bases remaining between them. Germline V CDR1 and CDR2: SGHAT, FQNNGV. This CDR3 spans 15 amino acids. The CDR3 coding sequence is TGTGCCAGCAGCGGCATGAGGGAAGGTGGCACTGAAGCTTTCTTT. It specifies CASSGMREGGTEAFF.

The genes are TRBV6-4 and TRBJ1-2; D gene uncertain. Between the trimmed V and J ends, which lost 0 bases and 7 bases, there was a span of 12 bases. The CDR3 runs 14 residues. Germline V gene data show CDR1 as MRHNA and CDR2 as SNTAGT. This CDR3 is CASSDSNSGGGYTF. The CDR3 coding sequence is TGTGCCAGCAGTGACTCGAACTCAGGTGGTGGCTACACCTTC.

V gene TRBV29-1 combines with J gene TRBJ2-7, with 7 bases lining up with TRBD2. V dropped 4 bases and J dropped 1; count of bases not matched to a gene: 7. The CDR3 sequence is 14 residues long. The V gene's germline CDR1 is SQVTM and CDR2 ANQGSEA. The CDR3 sequence is CSVAGGSLSYEQYF. CDR3 nucleotides: TGCAGCGTTGCGGGCGGGAGCCTGTCCTACGAGCAGTACTTC.

The chain joins TRBV6-1 to TRBJ2-5; possible D gene TRBD1, 6 bases. CDR1 and CDR2 (germline): MNHNS, SASEGT. There are 14 residues in the CDR3. V was trimmed by 6 bases and J by 2 bases, leaving 13 bases between them. In DNA, the CDR3 is TGTGCCAGCAGGAGACAGGTGGCACAAGAGACCCAGTACTTC. Its translation: CASRRQVAQETQYF.